Below, 30 T cell receptor beta chains from the same sample are listed, as sequenced in a study of cytomegalovirus exposure and HLA in healthy donors. Both 60 Vbeta primers and 13 Jbeta primers went into the PCR. Sequencing used immunoSEQ multiplex PCR; TCRdb keeps in-frame clones, though not all of them. The sample has 95,000 to 150,000 clones; over 60% are singletons. The sample consisted of PBMCs. The receptor source for this set is a woman aged 40 to 55 in good health and CMV-seropositive.

This chain links TRBV5-1 with TRBJ1-6; weak D call: TRBD1 (6 bases). The CDR3 covers 16 residues. Trimming removed 7 bases from V and 7 bases from J, with 21 bases in between. Germline-derived CDR1 and CDR2 are SGHRS and YFSETQ. The CDR3 is CASGIGRGGENSPLHF. The CDR3 bases are TGCGCCAGCGGTATTGGACGGGGGGGCGAAAATTCACCCCTCCACTTT.

This clone was seen a handful of times. The J gene is TRBJ1-1, the V gene TRBV4-1; D perhaps matches TRBD1 (5 bases). The CDR3 is made up of 13 amino acids. With 0 bases removed from V and 7 bases from J, the gap between germline ends came to 9 bases. The germline CDR1 and CDR2 sequences are MGHRA and YSYEKL. DNA of the CDR3: TGCGCCAGCAGCCAAGACACTACAGGTGAAGCTTTCTTT. Translated, it gives CASSQDTTGEAFF.

This clone was seen only once. The chain uses TRBV9 and TRBJ2-3; 11 bases are a match to TRBD2. The CDR3 spans 16 residues. J gave up 2 bases and V 1 base, and 3 bases lay outside the gene matches. CDR1 and CDR2 (germline): SGDLS, YYNGEE. The CDR3 here is CASSVSSGGATDTQYF. DNA for the CDR3: TGTGCCAGCAGCGTAAGTAGCGGGGGGGCCACAGATACGCAGTATTTT.

The genes are TRBV4-2 and TRBJ2-1; possible D gene TRBD1, 5 bases. This CDR3 region has 17 residues. The germline V gene has CDR1 LGHNA and CDR2 YNFKEQ. V was pared by 0 bases and J by 6 bases, with 18 bases between. CDR3 amino acids: CASSQDPAKKGFNEQFF. CDR3 coding DNA: TGTGCCAGCAGCCAAGACCCAGCAAAAAAGGGGTTCAATGAGCAGTTCTTC.

V is TRBV5-5 and J is TRBJ2-4; 11 bases agree with TRBD1. There are 19 residues in the CDR3. The germline V gene encodes CDR1 SGHKS and CDR2 YYEKEE (reference sequence). After removal of 1 base from V and 5 bases from J, the junction contained 14 bases not matched to a gene. DNA for the CDR3: TGTGCCAGCAGCTTGCGGGGACAGGGGGGACTTGTAGGTGAAAACATTCAGTACTTC. It specifies CASSLRGQGGLVGENIQYF.

This chain joins TRBV6-5 and TRBJ1-1; the D is unclear. With 2 bases removed from V and 2 bases from J, the gap between germline ends came to 9 bases. In germline, CDR1 is MNHEY, CDR2 SVGAGI. The CDR3 loop spans 14 amino acids. CDR3 in amino acids: CASSYQASNTEAFF. In DNA, the CDR3 is TGTGCCAGCAGTTACCAGGCCTCAAACACTGAAGCTTTCTTT.

The chain combines TRBV13 with TRBJ2-7, with 7 bases aligning to TRBD1. V trimming: 5 bases; J trimming: 3 bases; junction bases outside the gene matches: 1. CDR1 is PRHDT, CDR2 FYEKMQ, per germline (reference sequence). The CDR3 runs to 12 residues. Here the CDR3 DNA reads TGTGCCAGCAGCCGACAGGGCTACGAGCAGTACTTC. This codes for CASSRQGYEQYF.

This clone came up once. CDR3 bases: TGTGCCAGCAGTGACTCTGTGATGGGGCGCACAGATACGCAGTATTTT. Translated, it gives CASSDSVMGRTDTQYF. The chain is built from TRBV6-4 and TRBJ2-3, with TRBD1 as a possible D gene (5 bases). CDR1 and CDR2 (germline): MRHNA, SNTAGT. The V end lost 0 bases, the J end lost 1 base, and 11 bases lay between the germline ends. This CDR3 is 16 amino acids long.

This clone has just one count. This sequence joins TRBV25-1 and TRBJ2-7; maybe TRBD1 (6 bases). V lost 5 bases and J 2 bases, leaving 13 bases between the germline ends. The CDR3 loop spans 14 amino acids. Germline V gives CDR1 MGHDK, CDR2 SYGVNS. The CDR3 reads CASSPRQEPYEQYF. CDR3 nucleotides: TGTGCCAGCAGTCCGAGACAGGAGCCCTACGAGCAGTACTTC.

The genes are TRBV5-1 and TRBJ2-7; D possibly corresponds to TRBD2 (5 bases). The V and J ends lost 4 bases and 4 bases respectively, with 18 bases between them. The CDR3 runs to 15 residues. Germline V lookup: CDR1 SGHRS, CDR2 YFSETQ. CDR3: CASSNGWSSGYEQYF. The CDR3 nucleotides read TGCGCCAGCAGCAACGGGTGGTCCTCGGGGTACGAGCAGTACTTC. Combining the CDR3 with reference TRBV5-1 and TRBJ2-7 gives the whole variable domain KAGVTQTPRYLIKTRGQQVTLSCSPISGHRSVSWYQQTPGQGLQFLFEYFSETQRNKGNFPGRFSGRQFSNSRSEMNVSTLELGDSALYLCASSNGWSSGYEQYFGPGTRLTVT.

The rearrangement joins TRBV27 to TRBJ1-3, with D perhaps TRBD1 (6 bases). CDR3 length: 13 amino acids. Germline V gene lookup returns CDR1 MNHEY and CDR2 SMNVEV (reference sequence). V was clipped by 5 bases and J by 2 bases, with 7 bases between them. CDR3 loop: CASSRTAGNTIYF. CDR3 bases: TGTGCCAGCAGTCGGACAGCTGGAAACACCATATATTTT.

This clone was seen more than once but under ten times. V usage is TRBV5-1 and J usage is TRBJ2-5; D is ambiguous. Trimming shortened V by 2 bases and J by 3 bases, and 5 bases separated the two germline ends. The germline gives CDR1 SGHRS, CDR2 YFSETQ. The CDR3 sequence is 12 residues long. The CDR3 is CASSLAKETQYF. In nucleotides, the CDR3 is TGCGCCAGCAGCTTAGCTAAAGAGACCCAGTACTTC.

This clone was seen more than once but under ten times. V usage is TRBV7-9 and J usage is TRBJ2-7; D ambiguous. The CDR3 sequence is 12 residues long. Trimming took 5 bases from V and 1 from J, leaving 6 bases between them. CDR1 is SEHNR and CDR2 is FQNEAQ in the germline V gene (reference sequence). The CDR3 spells CASSPGSYEQYF. CDR3 DNA: TGTGCCAGCAGCCCCGGGTCCTACGAGCAGTACTTC. The full variable domain, with the rest looked up from reference TRBV7-9 and TRBJ2-7, is DTGVSQNPRHKITKRGQNVTFRCDPISEHNRLYWYRQTLGQGPEFLTYFQNEAQLEKSRLLSDRFSAERPKGSFSTLEIQRTEQGDSAMYLCASSPGSYEQYFGPGTRLTVT.

This sequence joins TRBV4-2 and TRBJ1-5; 7 nucleotides line up with TRBD1. The length of the CDR3 is 19 residues. Germline V gene data show CDR1 as LGHNA and CDR2 as YNFKEQ. The trim removed 0 bases at V and 2 bases at J, leaving 13 bases unmatched. DNA of the CDR3: TGTGCCAGCAGCCAAGACCCGATTAGCAGGGGGATAGGCAATCAGCCCCAGCATTTT. Amino acids: CASSQDPISRGIGNQPQHF.

V gene TRBV5-8 combines with J gene TRBJ1-1; maybe TRBD1 (6 bases). Germline lookup yields CDR1 SGHTS and CDR2 YDEGEE. The CDR3 sequence is 15 residues long. V lost 0 bases, J lost 2 bases, and 11 bases lay in between. The CDR3 spells CASSLVGARNTEAFF. In nucleotides, the CDR3 is TGTGCCAGCAGCTTGGTGGGGGCCCGTAACACTGAAGCTTTCTTT.

V usage is TRBV5-1 and J usage is TRBJ1-1, with D maybe TRBD1 (6 bases). Germline CDR1 is SGHRS and CDR2 is YFSETQ. The ends were cut back, 0 bases at V and 7 bases at J, with 13 bases in the middle. The CDR3 has 14 residues. The CDR3 region is CASSLEGRGGEAFF. The CDR3 DNA is TGCGCCAGCAGCTTGGAGGGCAGGGGTGGTGAAGCTTTCTTT.

V usage is TRBV19 and J usage is TRBJ1-1; 7 bases line up with TRBD1. The CDR3 is 16 amino acids. The germline CDR1 and CDR2 sequences are LNHDA and SQIVND (reference sequence). J lost 4 bases, V lost 3 bases, and 11 bases had no gene match. CDR3 nucleotides: TGTGCCAGTAGTATCCCCGGCAGGGCAGGGGGCACTGAAGCTTTCTTT. Amino acids: CASSIPGRAGGTEAFF. The whole variable domain, remainder taken from reference TRBV19 and TRBJ1-1, is DGGITQSPKYLFRKEGQNVTLSCEQNLNHDAMYWYRQDPGQGLRLIYYSQIVNDFQKGDIAEGYSVSREKKESFPLTVTSAQKNPTAFYLCASSIPGRAGGTEAFFGQGTRLTVV.

This clone was observed once. CDR3 residues: CASSYEVGVRNEQYF. The CDR3 DNA is TGTGCCAGCAGCTACGAGGTAGGGGTTCGTAACGAGCAGTACTTC. The rearrangement joins TRBV5-6 to TRBJ2-5, with D perhaps TRBD1 (5 bases). The tail of the sequence fits TRBJ2-7 better, so the J call may be wrong. Germline V gene lookup returns CDR1 SGHDT and CDR2 YYEEEE. This CDR3 contains 15 residues.

This clone has just a few counts. This chain joins TRBV18 and TRBJ1-5, with 10 positions matching TRBD1. Germline assignment: CDR1 KGHSH and CDR2 LQKENI. CDR3 length: 17 amino acids. V lost 3 bases to trimming and J lost 2 bases; unmatched junction nucleotides: 7. The CDR3 reads CASSPDRGTSGNQPQHF. The CDR3 nucleotides are TGTGCCAGCTCACCGGACAGGGGGACGTCGGGCAATCAGCCCCAGCATTTT.

The CDR3 sequence: CATSRRTGRTEAFF. For the CDR3, the DNA is TGTGCCACCAGCAGACGTACAGGGCGGACTGAAGCTTTCTTT. The chain is built from TRBV15 and TRBJ1-1; a possible D gene is TRBD1 (6 bases). V lost 2 bases and J 5 bases, leaving 12 bases between the germline ends. The CDR3 contains 14 residues. Germline V gives CDR1 LNHNV, CDR2 YYDKDF (reference sequence).

This chain connects TRBV5-6 to TRBJ2-7; the match to TRBD2 covers 8 bases. Unmatched junction bases numbered 9, after V lost 3 bases and J lost 7 bases. The length of the CDR3 is 14 residues. CDR1 SGHDT and CDR2 YYEEEE come from the germline V gene. The CDR3 bases are TGTGCCAGCAGCTGGGGACTAGTTGATCGAGAGCAGTACTTC. Protein sequence: CASSWGLVDREQYF. The complete variable domain, with remaining parts taken from reference TRBV5-6 and TRBJ2-7, reads DAGVTQSPTHLIKTRGQQVTLRCSPKSGHDTVSWYQQALGQGPQFIFQYYEEEERQRGNFPDRFSGHQFPNYSSELNVNALLLGDSALYLCASSWGLVDREQYFGPGTRLTVT.

The chain is built from TRBV19 and TRBJ2-1; 10 bases line up with TRBD2. Germline V gene lookup returns CDR1 LNHDA and CDR2 SQIVND (reference sequence). CDR3 length: 15 residues. Germline trimming cut 1 base from V and 9 bases from J; bases unmatched to any gene: 6. CDR3 DNA sequence: TGTGCCAGTAGTATAGGGGCTAGCGGGAGCCTTGAGCAGTTCTTC. Translating gives CASSIGASGSLEQFF.

The chain links TRBV19 to TRBJ1-4; D gene ambiguous. This CDR3 has 12 amino acids. Looked up from germline, CDR1 is LNHDA and CDR2 is SQIVND (reference sequence). Trimming took 7 bases from V and 8 from J, leaving 11 bases between them. The DNA of the CDR3 is TGTGCCAGTACTGAATTCGGGGAAAAACTGTTTTTT. The encoded protein is CASTEFGEKLFF.

The genes are TRBV2 and TRBJ2-5; tentatively, D is TRBD1 (5 bases). V was shortened by 2 bases and J by 1 base, with 11 bases between the two germline ends. The CDR3 covers 15 residues. Germline assignment: CDR1 SNHLY and CDR2 FYNNEI. The CDR3 spells CASSENLGPQETQYF. CDR3 bases: TGTGCCAGCAGTGAAAATCTGGGGCCCCAAGAGACCCAGTACTTC.

This clone came up a few times. The chain is built from TRBV19 and TRBJ1-2; D might be TRBD1 (5 bases). CDR1 and CDR2 (germline): LNHDA, SQIVND (reference sequence). This CDR3 has 16 amino acids. V lost 5 bases and J 2 bases, leaving 18 bases between the germline ends. CDR3 coding DNA: TGTGCCAGTAGTTCGGCCAGGACATCCAAGAACTATGGCTACACCTTC. It translates to CASSSARTSKNYGYTF.

The chain carries TRBV5-1 and TRBJ1-1; weak D call: TRBD1 (6 bases). Per the germline V gene, CDR1 is SGHRS and CDR2 is YFSETQ. The V gene lost 0 bases and the J gene lost 4 bases, with 10 bases spanning the gap. The CDR3 is 14 residues long. The CDR3 DNA is TGCGCCAGCAGCTTGGATGGGGGGGCCACTGAAGCTTTCTTT. This codes for CASSLDGGATEAFF.

The chain links TRBV9 to TRBJ2-5, with a weak D call TRBD2 (5 bases). The germline V gene has CDR1 SGDLS and CDR2 YYNGEE. Trimming stripped 7 bases from V and 4 bases from J, with 11 bases between. The CDR3 has 12 residues. CDR3 DNA sequence: TGTGCCAGCGGTAGGGAGCGAGAGACCCAGTACTTC. Amino acid sequence: CASGRERETQYF.

The J gene is TRBJ1-5, the V gene TRBV15; possible D gene TRBD1, 6 bases. Trimming removed 0 bases from V and 7 bases from J, with 13 bases in between. Germline lookup yields CDR1 LNHNV and CDR2 YYDKDF (reference sequence). The CDR3 runs to 15 residues. As DNA, the CDR3 is TGTGCCACCAGCAGAGAGGCATTAAGGGGGCAGCCCCAGCATTTT. It is translated as CATSREALRGQPQHF.

This chain links TRBV9 with TRBJ2-1; the D gene is possibly TRBD1 (6 bases). This CDR3 has 15 residues. The V gene's germline CDR1 is SGDLS and CDR2 YYNGEE. The germline V and J ends were trimmed by 4 bases and 5 bases, with 16 bases remaining between them. The DNA for the CDR3 is TGTGCCAGCAGCCCAGGGGCAGGGCTTAACAATGAGCAGTTCTTC. It specifies CASSPGAGLNNEQFF.

This chain joins TRBV25-1 and TRBJ1-2; 7 bases are a match to TRBD1. The CDR3 runs 14 residues. Germline CDR1 reads MGHDK; CDR2 reads SYGVNS. Germline trimming cut 4 bases from V and 4 bases from J; bases unmatched to any gene: 6. The CDR3: CASSGGQPIYGYTF. The CDR3 DNA sequence: TGTGCCAGCAGTGGGGGACAGCCTATCTATGGCTACACCTTC.